This paragraph covers one T cell receptor beta chain sequence. This sample is drawn from a study of blood T cell repertoires in COVID-19. Study-wide background: There were acute and convalescent COVID-19 samples, and they came from the United States, Italy and Spain.

In the original workflow: From reference gene primer amplification, estimates of nucleated cell counts were derived. Using immunoSEQ multiplex PCR, the repertoire was profiled, and TCRdb retains in-frame clones only, with some absent. V and J calls and clone size follow that table, whereas D and trimming were derived from the DNA. The data hold around 230,000 clones, with 84% observed a single time. The CDR3 runs to 15 residues. Germline V CDR1 and CDR2: MNHEY, SVGEGT. Trimming cost V 5 bases and J 0 bases, with 11 bases left between them. The rearrangement uses TRBV6-2 or TRBV6-3 and TRBJ1-5; D not certain. The sequence derives from a middle-aged man who had recovered from COVID-19. The sequenced material came from peripheral blood. In DNA form, the CDR3 reads TGTGCCAGCAGTCCCCACCGGGATAGCAATCAGCCCCAGCATTTT. Amino acids: CASSPHRDSNQPQHF.